A selection of T cell receptor beta chains follows, all from one sample in a study of blood T cell repertoires in COVID-19. This table comes from immunoSEQ multiplex PCR, and its TCRdb copy is limited to in-frame clones, with some not included. This sample has 250,000 or so clones; approximately 90% occur once, and the top ten carry roughly 2.8%. The specimen sequenced was PBMCs or T cells enriched from blood (not recorded which). These receptors were obtained from a man aged 40-49 years who had been exposed to COVID-19. The CDR3 runs from the conserved cysteine through the conserved F or W. The D gene is left open where the match is weak. Size values are once, few and many counts, or a class for expanded clones, and some rows have none.

d_gene	v_gene	abundance	j_gene	CDR3nt	CDR3aa
TRBD1	TRBV19	NA	TRBJ1-2	TGTGCCAGTAGTATAGGTCAGGGGGCTAACTATGGCTACACCTTC	CASSIGQGANYGYTF
TRBD2	TRBV3-1/TRBV3-2	NA	TRBJ2-5	TGTGCCAGCAGCCAAGGGATAGCGGGGGTTCAAGAGACCCAGTACTTC	CASSQGIAGVQETQYF
TRBD2	TRBV6-5	NA	TRBJ2-1	TGTGCCAGCGCCCGCCCTAGCGGCCACAATGAGCAGTTCTTC	CASARPSGHNEQFF
NA	TRBV27	few	TRBJ2-5	TGTGCCAGCAGTCTATCCACATTTCAAGAGACCCAGTACTTC	CASSLSTFQETQYF
NA	TRBV12-5	NA	TRBJ2-7	TGTGCTAGTGGTTTGAATCCGGGGGTGAACGAGCAGTACTTC	CASGLNPGVNEQYF
NA	TRBV27	NA	TRBJ2-7	TGTGCCAGCAGTCCTTCACCAAGCGGGCTGTCAGGCGGCGAGCAGTACTTC	CASSPSPSGLSGGEQYF
NA	TRBV11-2	NA	TRBJ2-5	TGTGCCAGCAGCTTAGAGGGAACAGGGTTCCAAGAGACCCAGTACTTC	CASSLEGTGFQETQYF
NA	TRBV7-9	NA	TRBJ1-2	TGTGCCAGCAGCTTAAATGACAGACTTTATGGCTACACCTTC	CASSLNDRLYGYTF
NA	TRBV19	NA	TRBJ1-5	TGTGCCAGTAGTATAGCAATCGGAGGTAATCAGCCCCAGCATTTT	CASSIAIGGNQPQHF
TRBD1	TRBV28	NA	TRBJ1-1	TGTGCCAGCAGTCGGGGACAGGGGGGTGCGACTGAAGCTTTCTTT	CASSRGQGGATEAFF
TRBD1	TRBV5-1	once	TRBJ2-7	TGCGCCAGCAGGACACAGGGGGCAGTCTACGAGCAGTACTTC	CASRTQGAVYEQYF
NA	TRBV27	NA	TRBJ1-1	TGTGCCAGCAGGAGGCTGAACACTGAAGCTTTCTTT	CASRRLNTEAFF
NA	TRBV18	NA	TRBJ2-3	TGTGCCAGCTCACCAAGCCTCCTAGAAAGACCTAGCACAGATACGCAGTATTTT	CASSPSLLERPSTDTQYF
TRBD2	TRBV5-4	NA	TRBJ2-1	TGTGCCAGCAGCCCCATAGCGGGAGAAGATGAGCAGTTCTTC	CASSPIAGEDEQFF
NA	TRBV7-9	NA	TRBJ1-2	TGTGCCAGCAGCCCAGATGCAGTCTATGGCTACACCTTC	CASSPDAVYGYTF
NA	TRBV5-1	NA	TRBJ2-2	TGCGCCAGCAGCTTAGGGGGAGACACCGGGGAGCTGTTTTTT	CASSLGGDTGELFF
TRBD2	TRBV11-2	NA	TRBJ2-7	TGTGCCAGCAGCTTAGCTTCCGCGGGAGCTTACGAGCAGTACTTC	CASSLASAGAYEQYF
NA	TRBV19	NA	TRBJ2-7	TGTGCCACCAGAGAAGGGAGGACCTACGAGCAGTACTTC	CATREGRTYEQYF
NA	TRBV15	NA	TRBJ2-5	TGTGCCACCAGCAGAGGGGGCTTCTGGGTAGAGACCCAGTACTTC	CATSRGGFWVETQYF
TRBD2	TRBV5-1	NA	TRBJ2-7	TGCGCCAGCAGTTATACACTAGCGGGAGATTACGAGCAGTACTTC	CASSYTLAGDYEQYF
TRBD1	TRBV9	NA	TRBJ1-2	TGTGCCAGCAGCACCGCAGGGACAGCATACTATGGCTACACCTTC	CASSTAGTAYYGYTF
TRBD1	TRBV11-2	NA	TRBJ1-2	TGTGCCAGCAGCTCCTCCCGGGACAGGGGTTTTGGCTACACCTTC	CASSSSRDRGFGYTF
TRBD1	TRBV5-4	once	TRBJ2-5	TGTGCCAGCAGCTCCCCCGGCCGGGACAGCCAAGAGACCCAGTACTTC	CASSSPGRDSQETQYF
TRBD2	TRBV29-1	NA	TRBJ2-3	TGCAGCGTTGAACAAAGCGGGAATGCAGATACGCAGTATTTT	CSVEQSGNADTQYF
TRBD1	TRBV14	once	TRBJ2-5	TGTGCCAGCAGCCGTTCGCCCGGGACAGGGGGAGCGGAGACCCAGTACTTC	CASSRSPGTGGAETQYF